This TCR beta chain was sequenced for a study of blood T cell repertoires in COVID-19. The wider study: The samples span acute and convalescent COVID-19 from the United States, Italy and Spain. T cells, B-cell-depleted T cells, or PBMCs supplied cDNA or gDNA.

In the authors' workflow: Estimation of nucleated cell counts was performed using reference gene primer amplification. This table comes from immunoSEQ multiplex PCR, and its TCRdb copy is limited to in-frame clones, with some not included. The DNA gave D and trimming, while V, J and clone size come from that table. The top ten clones hold roughly 8.6% of a sample with about 61,000 clones, around 91% of them seen once. V was pared by 4 bases and J by 10 bases, with 10 bases of the junction left unmatched. Germline CDR1 is SGHAT and CDR2 is FQDESV (reference sequence). This CDR3 is 14 amino acids long.

The sequence was obtained from a human donor in a cohort sampled during active COVID-19. The gene calls are TRBV11-1 and TRBJ2-1; TRBD2 aligns across 7 bases. Sequencing was done on a sample of peripheral blood. This CDR3 reads CASSSSGMVREQFF. The CDR3 DNA reads TGTGCCAGCAGCTCAAGCGGGATGGTTCGGGAGCAGTTCTTC. The entire variable domain, with the rest obtained from reference TRBV11-1 and TRBJ2-1, is as follows: EAEVAQSPRYKITEKSQAVAFWCDPISGHATLYWYRQILGQGPELLVQFQDESVVDDSQLPKDRFSAERLKGVDSTLKIQPAELGDSAMYLCASSSSGMVREQFFGPGTRLTVL.